This TCR beta chain was profiled in a study of blood T cell repertoires in COVID-19. About the research overall: COVID-19 samples from acute and convalescent phases originated in the United States, Italy and Spain. T cells, B-cell-depleted T cells, or PBMCs supplied cDNA or gDNA.

As processed by the authors: Using reference gene primer amplification, nucleated cell counts were estimated. Clones were sequenced by immunoSEQ multiplex PCR, and TCRdb holds only the in-frame ones, with some missing. V and J calls and clone size are given by that table; D and trimming were obtained from the DNA. The sample carries around 97,000 clones, just under 85% recorded once. This CDR3 is built from 15 residues. From germline, CDR1 is MNHEY and CDR2 SVGEGT. Trimming cost V 6 bases and J 7 bases; bases outside gene matches: 8. This clonotype was sampled from a man in his 70s with acute or convalescent COVID-19. Source material: peripheral blood. The chain couples TRBV6-2 or TRBV6-3 to TRBJ2-2, with 10 bases aligning to TRBD2. The CDR3 DNA is TGTGCCAGCAGCTCAAGCGGGGGGGCAGTCGGGGAGCTGTTTTTT. This sequence encodes CASSSSGGAVGELFF.